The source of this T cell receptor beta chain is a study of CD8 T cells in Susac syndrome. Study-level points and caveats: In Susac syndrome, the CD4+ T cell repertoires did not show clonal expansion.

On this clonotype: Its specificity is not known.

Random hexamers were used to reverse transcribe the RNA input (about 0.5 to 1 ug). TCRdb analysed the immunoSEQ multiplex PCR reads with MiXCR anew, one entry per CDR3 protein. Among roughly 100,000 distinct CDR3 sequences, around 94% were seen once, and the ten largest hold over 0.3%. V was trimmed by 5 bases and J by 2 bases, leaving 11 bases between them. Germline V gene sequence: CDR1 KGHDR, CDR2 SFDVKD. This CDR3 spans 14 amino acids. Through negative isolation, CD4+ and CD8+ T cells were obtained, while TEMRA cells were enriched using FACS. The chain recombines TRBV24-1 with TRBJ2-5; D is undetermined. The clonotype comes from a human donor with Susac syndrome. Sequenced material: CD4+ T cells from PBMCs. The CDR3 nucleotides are TGTGCCACCAGTGTAGCCGGGCCACAAGAGACCCAGTACTTC. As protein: CATSVAGPQETQYF.